This TCR beta chain was identified in a study of identical twins. Study-wide points: The study found excess low generation probability among twin-shared out-of-frame alpha sequences.

Germline CDR1 is ENHRY and CDR2 is SYGVKD. Trimming stripped 0 bases from V and 4 bases from J, with 6 bases between. The CDR3 is 13 residues long. Via MiXCR, TCRdb re-called the 5' RACE reads, giving one row per CDR3 protein. The sample yields about 530,000 distinct CDR3 sequences, 20% to 25% seen once. This clonotype was seen repeatedly, ten times or more. Its antigen remains unknown. Another study also made use of these data, one on yellow fever vaccine responses in identical twins.

The TCR sequence derives from a woman under 30 in good health. Sequenced: CD4+ T cells sorted from blood. This chain connects TRBV10-3 to TRBJ2-5, with D hard to call. CDR3 loop: CAISESGGETQYF. The CDR3 nucleotides read TGTGCCATCAGTGAGTCGGGTGGAGAGACCCAGTACTTC.